The next 12 T cell receptor beta chains were all read from a single sample in a study of OX40 agonist ivuxolimab in advanced cancers. The assay was immunoSEQ multiplex PCR, and TCRdb's table has in-frame clones only and misses some. The sample yields tens of thousands of clones, around 90% seen once. The source material was CD4+ or CD8+ T cells sorted from blood, sampled in a trial of the OX40 agonist ivuxolimab. The receptors originated from an adult with an advanced solid tumor such as melanoma, head and neck, liver or kidney cancer.

The rearrangement joins TRBV6-5 to TRBJ2-7, with a weak D call TRBD2 (7 bases). Germline V gives CDR1 MNHEY, CDR2 SVGAGI. This CDR3 is built from 13 residues. Trimming removed 7 bases from V and 5 bases from J, with 15 bases in between. This chain's CDR3 is CASKRRGRDEQYF. The CDR3 coding sequence is TGTGCCAGCAAGAGGCGGGGGCGGGACGAGCAGTACTTC.

This rearrangement joins TRBV29-1 to TRBJ1-2; D possibly corresponds to TRBD1 (6 bases). Trimming removed 6 bases at V and 7 bases at J, with 21 bases between. The CDR3 loop spans 14 amino acids. The germline V gene encodes CDR1 SQVTM and CDR2 ANQGSEA. The CDR3 sequence: CSVERTGTLGGYTF. DNA of the CDR3: TGCAGCGTAGAAAGAACCGGGACATTAGGTGGCTACACCTTC.

This chain's CDR3 is CASSSGGAGKIHSPLHF. Written as DNA, the CDR3 is TGTGCCAGCAGCTCCGGTGGGGCAGGCAAAATCCATTCACCCCTCCACTTT. This chain links TRBV7-9 with TRBJ1-6; tentative D call: TRBD1 (5 bases). The length of the CDR3 is 17 residues. V was pared by 4 bases and J by 8 bases, with 21 bases between. The germline CDR1 and CDR2 sequences are SEHNR and FQNEAQ (reference sequence).

The V gene is TRBV11-1, the J gene TRBJ2-3; 10 positions match TRBD1. The V segment lost 4 bases and the J segment 3 bases; nucleotides outside the gene matches: 13. CDR3 size: 18 residues. Germline CDR1 and CDR2: SGHAT and FQDESV (reference sequence). The CDR3 spells CASSSFKTGGIGTDTQYF. CDR3 bases: TGTGCCAGCAGCTCCTTTAAGACAGGGGGCATTGGAACAGATACGCAGTATTTT.

The CDR3 region is CASSPVHRNEQYF. The CDR3 region has the DNA TGTGCCAGCAGCCCTGTCCACAGAAACGAGCAGTACTTC. The chain combines TRBV11-1 with TRBJ2-7, with no clear D. This CDR3 region has 13 residues. V shed 5 bases and J shed 5 bases, with 13 bases lying between them. Germline lookup yields CDR1 SGHAT and CDR2 FQDESV (reference sequence).

In its sample, this clone was seen once. The CDR3 region has the DNA TGTGCCAGCAGCTTAAATGCGGGAGGGCTTACCTACGAGCAGTACTTC. It is translated as CASSLNAGGLTYEQYF. J is TRBJ2-7 and V is TRBV7-3, with 9 bases matching TRBD2. This CDR3 has 16 amino acids. V was pared by 1 base and J by 2 bases, with 6 bases of the junction left unmatched. Germline CDR1 and CDR2: SGHTA and FQGTGA.

CDR3 amino acids: CASSYSITGEQYF. In nucleotides, the CDR3 is TGTGCCAGCAGTTACTCTATTACAGGCGAGCAGTACTTC. This chain joins TRBV6-5 and TRBJ2-7; D is possibly TRBD1 (5 bases). Per germline, CDR1 MNHEY and CDR2 SVGAGI. Trimming stripped 0 bases from V and 6 bases from J, with 9 bases between. The CDR3 has 13 residues.

This chain connects TRBV7-2 to TRBJ2-7; TRBD2 matches 7 bases. Germline loops: CDR1 SGHTA, CDR2 FQGNSA. The V segment lost 3 bases and the J segment 0 bases; nucleotides outside the gene matches: 8. The CDR3 loop spans 16 amino acids. CDR3 in amino acids: CASSFGLVGLSYEQYF. For the CDR3, the DNA is TGTGCCAGCAGCTTCGGACTAGTGGGACTCTCCTACGAGCAGTACTTC. Full variable domain (outside the CDR3, taken from reference TRBV7-2 and TRBJ2-7): GAGVSQSPSNKVTEKGKDVELRCDPISGHTALYWYRQSLGQGLEFLIYFQGNSAPDKSGLPSDRFSAERTGGSVSTLTIQRTQQEDSAVYLCASSFGLVGLSYEQYFGPGTRLTVT.

The rearrangement uses TRBV7-2 and TRBJ2-5; D might be TRBD2 (6 bases). This CDR3 spans 12 amino acids. Germline loops: CDR1 SGHTA, CDR2 FQGNSA. Trimming stripped 1 base from V and 7 bases from J, with 7 bases between. CDR3 bases: TGTGCCAGCAGCTTAGGGGGAGGGACCCAGTACTTC. Protein sequence: CASSLGGGTQYF.

This clone has a handful of counts. This chain links TRBV7-6 with TRBJ2-5; 10 nucleotides line up with TRBD1. The CDR3 is made up of 14 amino acids. Germline-derived CDR1 and CDR2 are SGHVS and FNYEAQ. V dropped 5 bases and J dropped 5; count of bases not matched to a gene: 5. DNA for the CDR3: TGTGCCAGCAGCGGGGACAGGGGTCGGGAGACCCAGTACTTC. Protein: CASSGDRGRETQYF.

Worth noting for this clone: One junction end does not reproduce the germline sequence, and a read error may be involved. The chain has TRBV15 and TRBJ1-1, with a tentative D call TRBD1 (5 bases). The CDR3 consists of 13 residues. The germline V gene encodes CDR1 LNHNV and CDR2 YYDKDF (reference sequence). CDR3 coding DNA: TGTGCCACCGGCAGAGTTGCGGGACTCGTCGCTTTCTTT. Translating gives CATGRVAGLVAFF.

V gene TRBV6-5 combines with J gene TRBJ2-7; the match to TRBD1 covers 9 bases. V lost 6 bases, J lost 4 bases, and 7 bases stayed unmatched. Germline CDR1 is MNHEY and CDR2 is SVGAGI. This CDR3 region has 14 residues. The CDR3 spells CASRYRDRVYEQYF. The DNA for the CDR3 is TGTGCCAGCAGATACCGGGACAGGGTTTACGAGCAGTACTTC.